Listed below are T cell receptor beta chains from one sample, sequenced in a study of PD-L1 blockade in urothelial cancer. Some clones are missing from TCRdb's copy, which holds only in-frame ones; the method was immunoSEQ multiplex PCR. The sample yields around 110,000 clones, roughly 89% seen once. The material was PBMCs, obtained around atezolizumab (anti-PD-L1) treatment. Receptor source: a man aged 55 to 70 with urothelial cancer. Each CDR3 is given with its conserved first and last residue. D genes are given only for firm matches. Clone size is stated in some rows and not others, as once, few, many or a class when expanded.

j_call v_call d_call clone_size cdr3_aa cdr3_nt
TRBJ2-2 TRBV4-1 TRBD2 - CASSQDLGEGSGELFF TGCGCCAGCAGCCAAGATTTGGGGGAGGGCTCCGGGGAGCTGTTTTTT
TRBJ2-2 TRBV5-5 - - CASSLAPGDEPGELFF TGTGCCAGCAGCTTGGCCCCGGGGGACGAACCCGGGGAGCTGTTTTTT
TRBJ2-2 TRBV4-2 - - CASSQTTGELFF TGTGCCAGCAGCCAAACAACCGGGGAGCTGTTTTTT
TRBJ1-2 TRBV29-1 - - CSVRRRETNYGYTF TGCAGCGTACGTAGGAGGGAGACTAACTATGGCTACACCTTC
TRBJ2-1 TRBV28 - - CASRSNNEQFF TGTGCCAGCAGATCAAACAATGAGCAGTTCTTC
TRBJ2-2 TRBV11-2 - - CASSSTTGELFF TGTGCCAGCAGCTCAACAACGGGGGAGCTGTTTTTT
TRBJ1-4 TRBV23-1 - - CASSPGGAGEEKLFF TGCGCCAGCAGTCCTGGGGGGGCGGGTGAAGAAAAACTGTTTTTT
TRBJ2-5 TRBV6-5 - - CASRGQTSGTQYF TGTGCCAGCAGAGGACAGACAAGCGGGACCCAGTACTTC
TRBJ2-1 TRBV5-5 TRBD2 - CASSPWTSGSNEQFF TGTGCCAGCAGCCCCTGGACTAGCGGGAGCAATGAGCAGTTCTTC
TRBJ2-7 TRBV7-2 TRBD2 - CASSLYRLAGGEQYF TGTGCCAGCAGCTTATACCGCCTAGCGGGAGGAGAGCAGTACTTC
TRBJ2-3 TRBV2 TRBD1 - CASSSRTGQGTDTQYF TGTGCCAGCAGTTCCCGGACAGGTCAGGGCACAGATACGCAGTATTTT
TRBJ2-3 TRBV19 TRBD2 - CASSLGLAASTDTQYF TGTGCCAGTAGTTTAGGACTAGCCGCTAGCACAGATACGCAGTATTTT
TRBJ2-3 TRBV5-6 TRBD2 - CASSSGTSGFDTQYF TGTGCCAGCAGCTCCGGGACTAGCGGCTTCGATACGCAGTATTTT
TRBJ2-3 TRBV6-4 - - CASSASGDTQYF TGTGCCAGCTCCGCCTCAGGAGATACGCAGTATTTT
TRBJ1-2 TRBV27 - once CASSSPGLLPSGYTF TGTGCCAGCAGTTCCCCGGGACTCTTGCCTAGTGGCTACACCTTC
TRBJ2-3 TRBV6-5 - - CASSFLQGSGTDTQYF TGTGCCAGCAGTTTTCTACAGGGATCTGGCACAGATACGCAGTATTTT
TRBJ2-7 TRBV18 TRBD1 once CASSRLDRGYEQYF TGTGCCAGCTCACGCTTGGACAGGGGATACGAGCAGTACTTC
TRBJ2-3 TRBV27 TRBD1 - CASSFGTGASDTQYF TGTGCCAGCAGTTTTGGGACAGGGGCCTCAGATACGCAGTATTTT
TRBJ2-7 TRBV7-9 - - CASSTAPGKTYEQYF TGTGCCAGCAGCACCGCTCCGGGGAAGACCTACGAGCAGTACTTC
TRBJ1-5 TRBV5-1 - - CASSLVEGRSREAQHF TGCGCCAGCAGCTTGGTCGAGGGCAGGTCCCGAGAGGCCCAGCATTTT
TRBJ2-3 TRBV7-3 - - CASSRLGDTQYF TGTGCCAGCAGCCGACTAGGGGATACGCAGTATTTT
TRBJ2-5 TRBV9 TRBD2 - CASSAGTSGGTQYF TGTGCCAGCAGCGCCGGGACTAGCGGGGGGACCCAGTACTTC
TRBJ2-7 TRBV7-9 TRBD2 - CASSDREGDEQYF TGTGCCAGCAGCGACCGGGAGGGAGACGAGCAGTACTTC
TRBJ2-3 TRBV28 TRBD1 - CASSSPQTGTQYF TGTGCCAGCAGTTCCCCTCAGACAGGGACGCAGTATTTT
TRBJ2-5 TRBV4-3 TRBD2 few CASSQGGAGGETQYF TGCGCCAGCAGCCAAGGTGGGGCGGGGGGGGAGACCCAGTACTTC
TRBJ2-1 TRBV30 TRBD2 - CAWSGLAGGPGEQFF TGTGCCTGGTCCGGACTAGCGGGAGGGCCAGGTGAGCAGTTCTTC
TRBJ2-2 TRBV5-1 - - CASSLGADPGELFF TGCGCCAGCAGCTTGGGAGCGGATCCCGGGGAGCTGTTTTTT
TRBJ2-7 TRBV18 TRBD1 - CASSRPGTGVYEQYF TGTGCCAGCTCCCGCCCCGGGACAGGGGTTTACGAGCAGTACTTC
TRBJ2-7 TRBV7-8 - - CASSLGETYEQYF TGTGCCAGCAGCTTAGGAGAGACTTACGAGCAGTACTTC
TRBJ2-1 TRBV19 TRBD2 - CASSISGGAEGEQFF TGTGCCAGTAGTATATCCGGGGGGGCCGAGGGAGAGCAGTTCTTC
TRBJ2-7 TRBV21-1 - - CASSPRENEQYF TGTGCCAGCAGCCCCCGGGAGAACGAGCAGTACTTC
TRBJ2-2 TRBV28 TRBD2 - CAAQGSSGRIGGELFF TGTGCCGCCCAAGGATCTAGCGGGAGAATCGGCGGGGAGCTGTTTTTT
TRBJ1-2 TRBV7-9 - - CASSPRGGDGYTF TGTGCCAGCAGCCCGAGGGGGGGCGATGGCTACACCTTC
TRBJ2-7 TRBV2 - - CASSEPTGGEQYF TGTGCCAGCAGCGAACCCACCGGGGGCGAGCAGTACTTC
TRBJ1-1 TRBV13 TRBD1 - CASSPRQGANTEAFF TGTGCCAGCAGCCCGCGACAGGGGGCGAACACTGAAGCTTTCTTT
TRBJ2-7 TRBV4-1 TRBD2 - CASSPGLAGVAHEQYF TGCGCCAGCAGCCCGGGACTAGCGGGAGTCGCCCACGAGCAGTACTTC
TRBJ2-1 TRBV5-8 TRBD2 - CASSQEGLAGYNEQFF TGTGCCAGCAGCCAGGAGGGACTAGCGGGATACAATGAGCAGTTCTTC
TRBJ2-7 TRBV28 - few CASSSWGLYEQYF TGTGCCAGCAGCTCGTGGGGGCTCTACGAGCAGTACTTC
TRBJ1-1 TRBV5-1 - - CASSKTTGMNTEAFF TGCGCCAGCAGCAAAACGACAGGCATGAACACTGAAGCTTTCTTT
TRBJ2-7 TRBV6-5 - once CASSYLVPGAVYEQYF TGTGCCAGCAGTTACCTCGTTCCAGGGGCCGTATACGAGCAGTACTTC
TRBJ2-3 TRBV7-3 - - CASSLNDWPSTDTQYF TGTGCCAGCAGCTTAAATGACTGGCCTAGCACAGATACGCAGTATTTT